This TCR beta chain was observed in a study of blood T cell repertoires in COVID-19. Turning to the study itself: Both acute and convalescent COVID-19 samples were obtained from the United States, Italy and Spain.

Germline V gene data show CDR1 as SGHVS and CDR2 as FQNEAQ. V was trimmed by 5 bases and J by 4 bases, leaving 17 bases between them. The CDR3 covers 15 residues. Libraries were prepared by immunoSEQ multiplex PCR; TCRdb keeps only in-frame clonotypes and omits some of them. Of fewer than 250,000 clones in the sample, approximately 84% were seen once. The sequence came from a woman aged 25-40 years who had recovered from COVID-19. Sample: PBMCs or T cells enriched from blood (not recorded which). The rearrangement links TRBV7-8 to TRBJ1-2; possibly TRBD1 for D (6 bases). CDR3 DNA sequence: TGTGCCAGCAGCCGAAGCGGGGGGCGCTTCTATGGCTACACCTTC. Its protein product is CASSRSGGRFYGYTF.